Shown below are 30 T cell receptor beta chains from a single sample sequenced in a study of T cell clonality in common variable immunodeficiency. Whole-study findings and limits: Fewer deletions and N-nucleotide insertions were reportedly seen in common variable immunodeficiency TCR beta sequences.

Some clones are missing from TCRdb's copy, which holds only in-frame ones; the method was immunoSEQ multiplex PCR. The sample is made up of 25,000 to 30,000 clones, none counted only once. For these receptors, no antigen is known. Material: peripheral blood mononuclear cells. The receptors originated from a human donor with common variable immunodeficiency.

This clone appeared many times. The CDR3 end falls 3 residues outside the read, so it is completed with the germline J gene. The V call is TRBV5-1, the J call TRBJ2-2, with 8 bases matching TRBD2. The germline gives CDR1 SGHRS, CDR2 YFSETQ. V lost 2 bases to trimming and J lost 5 bases; unmatched junction nucleotides: 5. The CDR3 has 15 amino acids. Incomplete CDR3 DNA: TGCGCCAGCAGCTTAAACGTAGCGGGAACCGGGGAG. Its protein product is CASSLNVAGTGE. The full CDR3 is CASSLNVAGTGELFF. The complete variable domain, with remaining parts taken from reference TRBV5-1 and TRBJ2-2, reads KAGVTQTPRYLIKTRGQQVTLSCSPISGHRSVSWYQQTPGQGLQFLFEYFSETQRNKGNFPGRFSGRQFSNSRSEMNVSTLELGDSALYLCASSLNVAGTGELFFGEGSRLTVL.

On this clone: The sequenced fragment ends 3 residues before the CDR3 boundary, so the rest is inferred from the germline J gene. The chain combines TRBV11-2 with TRBJ2-2, with D possibly matching TRBD2 (5 bases). Germline V CDR1 and CDR2: SGHAT, FQNNGV. The ends were cut back, 1 base at V and 6 bases at J, with 9 bases in the middle. The CDR3 is made up of 14 amino acids. The CDR3 region is CASSLASGAGELFF. The CDR3 bases that were read are TGTGCCAGCAGCTTAGCGTCCGGGGCCGGGGAG.

As regards this clone: The observed sequence ends 3 residues before the CDR3 terminus, with the missing tail filled in from the germline J gene. The chain combines TRBV18 with TRBJ2-1; TRBD2 agrees at 10 bases. J was trimmed by 9 bases and V by 0 bases; bases with no gene match: 5. Germline CDR1 is KGHSH and CDR2 is LQKENI. The CDR3 is made up of 15 amino acids. The part of the CDR3 DNA that was read is TGTGCCAGCTCACCACCTAGCGGGGGGAGGGGTGAG. This gives the protein CASSPPSGGRGE. The full CDR3 sequence reads CASSPPSGGRGEQFF.

This clone has a count of ten or more. The sequence runs out 3 residues before the end of the CDR3; the remainder is reconstructed from the germline J gene. This sequence joins TRBV5-1 and TRBJ2-1; D unresolved. V lost 2 bases, J lost 8 bases, and 5 bases lay in between. CDR3 length: 11 amino acids. Germline V lookup: CDR1 SGHRS, CDR2 YFSETQ. CDR3 amino acids: CASSFSDEQFF. CDR3 DNA, as far as it was read: TGCGCCAGCAGCTTCTCCGATGAG.

This clone has just a few counts. The sequence runs out 3 residues before the end of the CDR3; the remainder is reconstructed from the germline J gene. The V and J genes are TRBV19 and TRBJ1-6; D is possibly TRBD1 (5 bases). The V end was cut by 3 bases, the J end by 4 bases, with 19 bases between. Germline CDR1 LNHDA, CDR2 SQIVND (reference sequence). The CDR3 loop spans 18 amino acids. The CDR3 region is CASSMMGTGGVYNSPLHF. Incomplete CDR3 DNA: TGTGCCAGTAGTATGATGGGAACAGGAGGGGTTTATAATTCACCC.

This clone is termed medium-sized (0.01 to 0.1%). With the read ending 3 residues before the CDR3 end, the germline J gene is used to fill in that end. The V and J genes are TRBV29-1 and TRBJ2-7; 7 positions agree with TRBD1. The germline gives CDR1 SQVTM, CDR2 ANQGSEA. CDR3 length: 15 residues. V gave up 4 bases and J gave up 3 bases; unmatched junction bases: 12. CDR3 in amino acids: CSVGYRDSLLYEQYF. The sequenced CDR3 bases are TGCAGCGTTGGGTACCGGGACAGTCTTCTCTACGAG.

The table lists this clone with many counts. The CDR3 extends 3 residues past the end of the read, so its final part is completed from the germline J gene. The rearrangement joins TRBV19 to TRBJ2-3; 7 bases agree with TRBD1. CDR1 is LNHDA, CDR2 SQIVND, per germline (reference sequence). V lost 0 bases and J lost 4; bases outside the gene matches: 19. The CDR3 is made up of 20 amino acids. This CDR3 is CASSIERRTGATLRPDTQYF. Incomplete CDR3 DNA: TGTGCCAGTAGTATAGAGAGGAGAACAGGGGCCACTCTTCGTCCAGATACG.

This clone was seen a handful of times. The read gets to within 3 residues of the CDR3 end, and the germline J gene fills in the rest. V usage is TRBV2 and J usage is TRBJ1-3; unclear D gene. CDR1 and CDR2 (germline): SNHLY, FYNNEI. This CDR3 region has 15 residues. Trimming took off 1 base at V and 2 bases at J, with 9 bases between the two ends. CDR3 residues: CASSEGEYTGNTIYF. The CDR3 bases that were read are TGTGCCAGCAGTGAAGGAGAATACACTGGAAACACC.

At least ten counts were recorded for this clone. The read terminates 3 residues ahead of where the CDR3 ends, so the germline J gene completes it. The chain combines TRBV30 with TRBJ1-3; no clear D gene. This CDR3 has 14 amino acids. Germline V CDR1 and CDR2: GTSNPN, SVGIG (reference sequence). Trimming cost V 4 bases and J 0 bases, with 10 bases left between them. CDR3 DNA (partial): TGTGCCTGGAAGGGTTTATACTCTGGAAACACC. Amino acid sequence: CAWKGLYSGNT. The entire CDR3 sequence reads CAWKGLYSGNTIYF.

This clone was observed a handful of times. The read ends 3 residues before the CDR3 terminus; that terminus is restored from the germline J gene. The J gene is TRBJ1-1, the V gene TRBV18; 7 nucleotides match TRBD1. V dropped 3 bases and J dropped 3; count of bases not matched to a gene: 4. The CDR3 contains 14 residues. Germline CDR1 is KGHSH and CDR2 is LQKENI. The sequenced CDR3 bases are TGTGCCAGCTCACCCGTGACAGGGTACACTGAA. This codes for CASSPVTGYTE. The full CDR3 reads CASSPVTGYTEAFF.

This clone was seen only a few times. The read halts 3 residues ahead of the CDR3 end, with the missing end drawn from the germline J gene. This sequence joins TRBV19 and TRBJ1-1, with D unresolved. Germline CDR1 LNHDA, CDR2 SQIVND (reference sequence). The V end was cut by 6 bases, the J end by 0 bases, with 14 bases between. The CDR3 contains 15 residues. The covered CDR3 bases are TGTGCCAGTAGCCGAGCCGACATCATGAACACTGAA. Protein product: CASSRADIMNTE. The full CDR3 protein reads CASSRADIMNTEAFF. The complete variable domain, with remaining parts taken from reference TRBV19 and TRBJ1-1, reads DGGITQSPKYLFRKEGQNVTLSCEQNLNHDAMYWYRQDPGQGLRLIYYSQIVNDFQKGDIAEGYSVSREKKESFPLTVTSAQKNPTAFYLCASSRADIMNTEAFFGQGTRLTVV.

In the case of this clone: The DNA ends 3 residues before the CDR3 does, and the rest of the CDR3 is filled in from the germline J gene. This chain joins TRBV6-2 or TRBV6-3 and TRBJ2-7; 9 bases line up with TRBD2. CDR1 is MNHEY, CDR2 SVGEGT, per germline. The CDR3 spans 16 residues. V shed 6 bases and J 2 bases; nucleotides not matched to a gene: 11. The CDR3 sequence is CASRTRSGGITYEQYF. Incomplete CDR3 DNA: TGTGCCAGCAGAACCAGGAGCGGGGGGATAACCTACGAG.

This clone has ten or more counts. The read finishes 3 residues shy of the CDR3 end, and the germline J gene is used to complete it. The chain combines TRBV20-1 with TRBJ2-5, with D tentatively TRBD2 (6 bases). V was shortened by 1 base and J by 5 bases, with 14 bases between the two germline ends. The CDR3 is 14 residues long. The germline gives CDR1 DFQATT, CDR2 SNEGSKA (reference sequence). The CDR3 bases that were read are TGCAGTGCTAGAGTCCAGGGTGGGGGGGAGACC. This sequence encodes CSARVQGGGET. In full, the CDR3 reads CSARVQGGGETQYF.

There are many counts of this clone. The missing CDR3 end, 3 residues past where the read stops, is filled in from the germline J gene. The genes are TRBV12-3 or TRBV12-4 and TRBJ2-3, with 8 bases aligning to TRBD2. V lost 4 bases, J lost 0 bases, and 3 bases stayed unmatched. This CDR3 region has 15 residues. CDR3 DNA, as far as it was read: TGTGCCAGCAGTTCGGGACTAGGTAGCACAGATACG. Encoded protein: CASSSGLGSTDT. The whole CDR3 is CASSSGLGSTDTQYF.

This clone was observed at least ten times. The read terminates 3 residues before the CDR3 end, so the remaining end is supplied by the germline J gene. This sequence joins TRBV2 and TRBJ2-4, with D tentatively TRBD2 (7 bases). CDR3 size: 14 residues. Germline-derived CDR1 and CDR2 are SNHLY and FYNNEI. This chain's CDR3 is CASSEIDRGAVQYF. CDR3 bases read: TGTGCCAGCAGTGAAATTGATCGGGGGGCGGTT. The full variable domain, rest sourced from reference TRBV2 and TRBJ2-4, is EPEVTQTPSHQVTQMGQEVILRCVPISNHLYFYWYRQILGQKVEFLVSFYNNEISEKSEIFDDQFSVERPDGSNFTLKIRSTKLEDSAMYFCASSEIDRGAVQYFGAGTRLSVL.

Concerning this clone itself: Coverage ceases 3 residues before the CDR3 finishes, and the germline J gene fills in the end. J is TRBJ2-1 and V is TRBV19; TRBD2 matches at 7 bases. The CDR3 loop spans 13 amino acids. The J segment lost 9 bases and the V segment lost 5 bases, leaving 7 bases of the junction unmatched. The germline V gene encodes CDR1 LNHDA and CDR2 SQIVND (reference sequence). The CDR3 DNA, read in part, is TGTGCCAGTAGTGCATGGGAGGGGTTTGAG. Its translation is CASSAWEGFE. The whole CDR3 sequence reads CASSAWEGFEQFF.

This clone was seen ten or more times. The CDR3 extends 3 residues past the end of the read, so its final part is completed from the germline J gene. The chain combines TRBV28 with TRBJ1-4; 7 nucleotides agree with TRBD1. The V segment lost 6 bases and the J segment 9 bases; nucleotides outside the gene matches: 10. CDR1 is MDHEN, CDR2 SYDVKM, per germline. This CDR3 is 14 amino acids long. The part of the CDR3 DNA that was read is TGTGCCAGCAGACCGGGACAGAGGAGACAAAAA. Translation: CASRPGQRRQK. The CDR3 in its entirety is CASRPGQRRQKLFF.

This clone was counted only a few times. Sequencing ends 3 residues short of the CDR3 end; the germline J gene provides the rest. This rearrangement joins TRBV7-2 to TRBJ1-1; TRBD1 is a possible D gene (6 bases). Germline V gene sequence: CDR1 SGHTA, CDR2 FQGNSA. The V end was cut by 2 bases, the J end by 0 bases, with 10 bases between. The CDR3 has 15 amino acids. CDR3 DNA (partial): TGTGCCAGCAGCTTAAGGCAGGGGTTGAACACTGAA. Translation gives CASSLRQGLNTE. The complete CDR3 reads CASSLRQGLNTEAFF.

Of note for this clone: The DNA ends 3 residues before the CDR3 does, and the rest of the CDR3 is filled in from the germline J gene. This sequence joins TRBV19 and TRBJ2-1, with 9 nucleotides matching TRBD2. Trimming cost V 3 bases and J 7 bases; bases outside gene matches: 10. The CDR3 contains 16 residues. CDR1 is LNHDA, CDR2 SQIVND, per germline (reference sequence). The CDR3 DNA, read in part, is TGTGCCAGTAGTATCCTGCCTAGCGGGGTAACAAATGAG. It encodes CASSILPSGVTNE. The entire CDR3 reads CASSILPSGVTNEQFF. The variable domain in full, completed from reference TRBV19 and TRBJ2-1, reads DGGITQSPKYLFRKEGQNVTLSCEQNLNHDAMYWYRQDPGQGLRLIYYSQIVNDFQKGDIAEGYSVSREKKESFPLTVTSAQKNPTAFYLCASSILPSGVTNEQFFGPGTRLTVL.

This clone was seen ten or more times. The CDR3 is cut off 3 residues early in the read; its end comes from the germline J gene. This rearrangement joins TRBV18 to TRBJ2-3; 7 positions match TRBD2. The CDR3 has 15 amino acids. V was clipped by 2 bases and J by 2 bases; unmatched bases: 4. CDR1 is KGHSH and CDR2 is LQKENI in the germline V gene. The DNA read from the CDR3 is TGTGCCAGCTCACCAGGGGACTACATCACAGATACG. It specifies CASSPGDYITDT. The whole CDR3 region reads CASSPGDYITDTQYF.

This clone was counted at least ten times. The missing CDR3 end, 3 residues past where the read stops, is filled in from the germline J gene. The chain joins TRBV7-6 to TRBJ2-7, with TRBD2 as a possible D gene (6 bases). Trimming pared 4 bases from V and 2 bases from J, leaving 12 bases between. This CDR3 is built from 14 residues. The germline CDR1 and CDR2 sequences are SGHVS and FNYEAQ. CDR3 bases read: TGTGCCAGCAGCTCGTCGGGGGTAGCCTACGAG. Its translation is CASSSSGVAYE. The full CDR3 reads CASSSSGVAYEQYF.

This clone has a handful of counts. The read gets to within 3 residues of the CDR3 end, and the germline J gene fills in the rest. This chain joins TRBV11-2 and TRBJ2-5; tentative D call: TRBD2 (5 bases). The CDR3 has 13 amino acids. CDR1 is SGHAT, CDR2 FQNNGV, per germline. The V and J ends lost 5 bases and 4 bases respectively, with 11 bases between them. CDR3 region: CASSRGLLETQYF. The CDR3 bases that were read are TGTGCCAGCAGCCGTGGACTTCTAGAGACC.

As concerns this clone: Sequencing ends 3 residues short of the CDR3 end; the germline J gene provides the rest. The chain recombines TRBV6-2 or TRBV6-3 with TRBJ2-1; 9 nucleotides match TRBD2. Looked up from germline, CDR1 is MNHEY and CDR2 is SVGEGT. The V segment lost 11 bases and the J segment 0 bases; nucleotides outside the gene matches: 5. The CDR3 covers 14 residues. The CDR3: CAVLAGSSYNEQFF. CDR3 bases read: TGTGCCGTCCTAGCGGGGAGCTCCTACAATGAG.

The covered CDR3 bases are TGTGCCAGTAGTATCCCCCGCACCGGGGAG. Translating it yields CASSIPRTGE. The complete CDR3 reads CASSIPRTGELFF. The V gene is TRBV19, the J gene TRBJ2-2; D is unclear. The CDR3 end lies 3 residues beyond the end of the read and is filled in from the germline J gene. V lost 3 bases, J lost 4 bases, and 6 bases lay in between. The V gene's germline CDR1 is LNHDA and CDR2 SQIVND (reference sequence). This CDR3 spans 13 amino acids.

This clone has more than one count but fewer than ten. The sequenced fragment ends 3 residues before the CDR3 boundary, so the rest is inferred from the germline J gene. V and J are TRBV30 and TRBJ2-5; D is ambiguous. CDR1 and CDR2 from the germline V gene are GTSNPN and SVGIG (reference sequence). V lost 1 base and J lost 5, with 11 bases in between. CDR3 size: 13 residues. CDR3 DNA (partial): TGTGCCTGGAGTGCCTCGACTCGGGAGACC. Its translation is CAWSASTRET. The entire CDR3 is CAWSASTRETQYF.

This clone was counted only a few times. The CDR3 extends 3 residues past the end of the read, so its final part is completed from the germline J gene. V is TRBV2 and J is TRBJ1-4; D remains unclear. The CDR3 runs 14 residues. CDR1 SNHLY and CDR2 FYNNEI come from the germline V gene. V lost 8 bases to trimming and J lost 0 bases, with 10 bases between them. Partial CDR3 DNA: TGTGCCAGCCGAGACTCTGCAACTAATGAAAAA. This sequence encodes CASRDSATNEK. The whole CDR3 sequence reads CASRDSATNEKLFF.

This clone was detected ten times or more. The CDR3 end falls 3 residues outside the read, so it is completed with the germline J gene. The gene calls are TRBV5-1 and TRBJ1-4, with a weak D call TRBD1 (6 bases). Germline assignment: CDR1 SGHRS and CDR2 YFSETQ. The CDR3 has 14 amino acids. The germline V and J ends were trimmed by 0 bases and 8 bases, with 11 bases remaining between them. The CDR3 loop is CASSLDRDREKLFF. CDR3 DNA, as far as it was read: TGCGCCAGCAGCTTGGACAGGGATCGCGAAAAA.

This clone was recorded at least ten times. Read sequence stops 3 residues before the CDR3 end, and the germline J gene provides the missing end. The genes are TRBV5-1 and TRBJ2-3; TRBD2 might be the D (6 bases). CDR1 and CDR2 from the germline V gene are SGHRS and YFSETQ. The CDR3 extends over 15 amino acids. Trimming removed 4 bases from V and 4 bases from J, with 16 bases in between. The CDR3 DNA, read in part, is TGCGCCAGCAGCCTCCACGGGACGGGGGCAGATACG. Residues: CASSLHGTGADT. The CDR3 reads in full as CASSLHGTGADTQYF.

In the case of this clone: The read stops 3 residues short of the end of the CDR3; the missing end is completed from the germline J gene. V and J are TRBV5-6 and TRBJ2-5, with D possibly matching TRBD1 (6 bases). Looked up from germline, CDR1 is SGHDT and CDR2 is YYEEEE. The CDR3 consists of 14 residues. V was clipped by 5 bases and J by 5 bases, with 16 bases between them. CDR3 bases read: TGTGCCAGCAGACCAACAGGGCCCGGGGAGACC. This gives the protein CASRPTGPGET. The entire CDR3 is CASRPTGPGETQYF.

This clone was seen more than once but under ten times. The CDR3 extends 3 residues past the end of the read, so its final part is completed from the germline J gene. The chain combines TRBV30 with TRBJ1-6; 7 nucleotides agree with TRBD1. The CDR3 is 16 residues long. J was trimmed by 1 base and V by 0 bases; bases with no gene match: 3. Germline values: CDR1 GTSNPN, CDR2 SVGIG (reference sequence). The CDR3: CAWSVLQGSYNSPLHF. Incomplete CDR3 DNA: TGTGCCTGGAGTGTACTACAGGGGTCCTATAATTCACCC.